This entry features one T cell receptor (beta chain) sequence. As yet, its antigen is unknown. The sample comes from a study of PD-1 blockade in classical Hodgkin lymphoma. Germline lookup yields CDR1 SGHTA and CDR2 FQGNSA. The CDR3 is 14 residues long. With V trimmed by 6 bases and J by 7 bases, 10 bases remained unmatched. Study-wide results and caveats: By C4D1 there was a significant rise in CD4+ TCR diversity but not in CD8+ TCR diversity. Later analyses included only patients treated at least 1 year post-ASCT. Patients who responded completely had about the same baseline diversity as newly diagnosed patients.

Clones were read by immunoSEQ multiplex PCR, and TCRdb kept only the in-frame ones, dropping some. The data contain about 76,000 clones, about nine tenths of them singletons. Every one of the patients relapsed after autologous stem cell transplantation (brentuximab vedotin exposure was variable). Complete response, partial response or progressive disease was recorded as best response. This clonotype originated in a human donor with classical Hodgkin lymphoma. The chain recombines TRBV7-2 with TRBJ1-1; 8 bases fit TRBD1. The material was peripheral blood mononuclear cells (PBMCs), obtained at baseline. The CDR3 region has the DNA TGTGCCAGCAGTTCACAGGGGGTAAGGGGTGAAGCTTTCTTT. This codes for CASSSQGVRGEAFF.